The 8 T cell receptor beta chains listed next were all sequenced from one sample in a study of long-term antiretroviral therapy in people with HIV. immunoSEQ v3.0 was run at survey level. Clones were sequenced by immunoSEQ multiplex PCR, and TCRdb holds only the in-frame ones, with some missing. The sample yields fewer than 35,000 clones, roughly 88% seen once. Specimen: unsorted PBMCs, collected 3 years after starting antiretroviral therapy. The receptors derive from a man in his forties with HIV.

The chain has TRBV4-1 and TRBJ1-6; D possibly corresponds to TRBD1 (5 bases). The V gene's germline CDR1 is MGHRA and CDR2 YSYEKL. The CDR3 has 16 residues. Trimming pared 2 bases from V and 9 bases from J, leaving 17 bases between. In nucleotides, the CDR3 is TGCGCCAGCAGCCAACCCCTGGGGGGAGGTGGTTCACCCCTCCACTTT. Encoded protein: CASSQPLGGGGSPLHF.

The V and J genes are TRBV10-3 and TRBJ2-3; TRBD2 might be the D (6 bases). Per the germline V gene, CDR1 is ENHRY and CDR2 is SYGVKD. CDR3 length equals 18 residues. Trimming pared 3 bases from V and 5 bases from J, leaving 24 bases between. CDR3: CAISDFPERDSGIDTQYF. The CDR3 DNA reads as TGTGCCATCAGTGACTTCCCCGAGAGGGACTCAGGAATAGATACGCAGTATTTT.

The J gene is TRBJ1-1, the V gene TRBV9, with TRBD1 as a possible D gene (6 bases). The germline V gene has CDR1 SGDLS and CDR2 YYNGEE. The CDR3 sequence is 15 residues long. The germline V and J ends were trimmed by 4 bases and 0 bases, with 13 bases remaining between them. The CDR3 here is CASSSYREMNTEAFF. The CDR3 region has the DNA TGTGCCAGCAGCTCATACAGGGAAATGAACACTGAAGCTTTCTTT.

This clone turned up a few times. The chain couples TRBV4-2 to TRBJ2-5, with D possibly called TRBD1 or TRBD2 (5 bases each). The germline gives CDR1 LGHNA, CDR2 YNFKEQ. The CDR3 totals 15 residues. Trimming removed 4 bases from V and 0 bases from J, with 12 bases in between. For the CDR3, the DNA is TGTGCCAGCAGCCCAGCCTTGGGGGACCAAGAGACCCAGTACTTC. It yields the protein CASSPALGDQETQYF.

This rearrangement joins TRBV6-5 to TRBJ2-7; D is unresolved. The germline V gene has CDR1 MNHEY and CDR2 SVGAGI. V lost 0 bases to trimming and J lost 2 bases, with 5 bases between them. The CDR3 is made up of 13 amino acids. The CDR3 spells CASSYSEAYEQYF. The CDR3, as DNA: TGTGCCAGCAGTTACTCCGAGGCCTACGAGCAGTACTTC.

DNA of the CDR3: TGCGCCAGCAGCTTGGTTCCTGGACAGGGTGAAGAGCAGTACTTC. This encodes CASSLVPGQGEEQYF. The V call is TRBV5-1, the J call TRBJ2-7; 8 bases match TRBD1. Germline V gene data show CDR1 as SGHRS and CDR2 as YFSETQ. This CDR3 comprises 15 residues. J was trimmed by 7 bases and V by 0 bases; bases with no gene match: 9. The full variable domain, its missing parts supplied by reference TRBV5-1 and TRBJ2-7, is KAGVTQTPRYLIKTRGQQVTLSCSPISGHRSVSWYQQTPGQGLQFLFEYFSETQRNKGNFPGRFSGRQFSNSRSEMNVSTLELGDSALYLCASSLVPGQGEEQYFGPGTRLTVT.

Comment on this clone: Its ends do not fully match the called genes, so a read error is possible. The chain joins TRBV13 to TRBJ2-1; TRBD2 matches at 7 bases. This CDR3 is 15 amino acids long. CDR1 and CDR2 from the germline V gene are PRHDT and FYEKMQ (reference sequence). The CDR3 DNA reads TGTGCCAGCAGGTTAGCGGGTCGCAGTTATAATGAGCAGTTCTTC. Its protein is CASRLAGRSYNEQFF.

V gene TRBV4-1 combines with J gene TRBJ1-1, with 10 bases matching TRBD1. CDR3 length equals 15 residues. CDR1 is MGHRA and CDR2 is YSYEKL in the germline V gene. The V gene end was trimmed by 4 bases and the J gene end by 5 bases; junction bases not matched to a gene: 7. The CDR3 DNA reads as TGCGCCAGCAGCCTCGCGGGACAGGGGTTTACTGAAGCTTTCTTT. Translating it yields CASSLAGQGFTEAFF.